One and the same sample provided the 30 T cell receptor beta chains below, sequenced in a study of Ad26.COV2.S vaccination and SARS-CoV-2 variants (dated by TCRdb to the early 2020s). The library was prepared using the immunoSEQ multiplex PCR assay. TCRdb mirrors the immuneACCESS table, restricted to in-frame sequences. Some clones are absent from its copies; in checked studies, under half trace to an unresolved V gene, and the reason for the others is unknown. In this sample the table shows 350,000 to 550,000 clones, 75% to 90% of which occur a single time. The ten top clones hold 2.5% to 3% of the sample. The label giving this sample's treatment or condition can be read as: approximately 18 received Ad26.COV2.S at low or high dose, single or two shots; roughly five received placebo; per-sample allocation not given. Repertoires of vaccine and placebo recipients were sequenced from samples taken on day 63 after the first injection.

The material sequenced was peripheral blood, taken in a trial of Ad26.COV2.S vaccine versus placebo. These receptor sequences come from a person aged 18-60 years who received the Ad26.COV2.S COVID-19 vaccine or a placebo.

The V gene is TRBV5-1, the J gene TRBJ2-1; D is perhaps TRBD1 (5 bases). V was cut by 1 base and J by 1 base, with 12 bases left in between. Germline CDR1 is SGHRS and CDR2 is YFSETQ. This CDR3 spans 16 amino acids. The CDR3 bases are TGCGCCAGCAGCTTGCTGCAGGGCCCTTCCTACAATGAGCAGTTCTTC. This gives the protein CASSLLQGPSYNEQFF.

V and J are TRBV27 and TRBJ1-2; tentative D call: TRBD1 (6 bases). The CDR3 runs to 15 residues. The ends were cut back, 6 bases at V and 4 bases at J, with 18 bases in the middle. CDR1 is MNHEY, CDR2 SMNVEV, per germline (reference sequence). The CDR3: CASSQTGRFGYGYTF. For the CDR3, the DNA is TGTGCCAGCAGCCAGACAGGACGTTTTGGCTATGGCTACACCTTC.

The chain joins TRBV7-9 to TRBJ2-7; 7 bases map to TRBD2. This CDR3 contains 12 residues. Germline V gene lookup returns CDR1 SEHNR and CDR2 FQNEAQ (reference sequence). Germline trimming cut 8 bases from V and 4 bases from J; bases unmatched to any gene: 5. The CDR3 reads CASEAGKYEQYF. The CDR3 DNA follows: TGTGCCAGCGAAGCGGGGAAATACGAGCAGTACTTC.

As to this clone: The same CDR3 also results from other DNA sequences found in this sample. This chain connects TRBV9 to TRBJ2-3, with D tentatively TRBD1 (5 bases). From germline, CDR1 is SGDLS and CDR2 YYNGEE. Trimming took 0 bases from V and 2 from J, leaving 10 bases between them. The CDR3 extends over 15 amino acids. CDR3 nucleotides: TGTGCCAGCAGCGTAGCCCAGGGTTCCACAGATACGCAGTATTTT. This translates into CASSVAQGSTDTQYF.

This clone has just a few counts. The rearrangement uses TRBV27 and TRBJ1-6; tentatively, D is TRBD1 (6 bases). The CDR3 is made up of 13 amino acids. Trimming removed 5 bases from V and 11 bases from J, with 13 bases in between. CDR1 and CDR2 (germline): MNHEY, SMNVEV (reference sequence). The CDR3 here is CASSVNRDAPLHF. As DNA, the CDR3 is TGTGCCAGCAGTGTAAACAGGGACGCACCCCTCCACTTT.

CDR3 residues: CASSFRDRASGNEKLFF. CDR3 DNA sequence: TGTGCCAGCAGCTTCCGGGACAGGGCGTCCGGTAATGAAAAACTGTTTTTT. This sequence joins TRBV21-1 and TRBJ1-4; TRBD1, the D gene given by the table, was not confirmed from the DNA. TRBV21-1 is a pseudogene locus. This CDR3 region has 17 residues.

The chain couples TRBV13 to TRBJ2-3; tentative D call: TRBD1 (6 bases). CDR1 PRHDT and CDR2 FYEKMQ come from the germline V gene (reference sequence). Trimming took off 2 bases at V and 6 bases at J, with 12 bases between the two ends. The CDR3 runs 14 residues. The CDR3 loop reads CASSLQPDSDTQYF. The CDR3 bases are TGTGCCAGCAGCTTACAACCGGACAGTGATACGCAGTATTTT. Supplemented by reference TRBV13 and TRBJ2-3, the full variable domain reads AAGVIQSPRHLIKEKRETATLKCYPIPRHDTVYWYQQGPGQDPQFLISFYEKMQSDKGSIPDRFSAQQFSDYHSELNMSSLELGDSALYFCASSLQPDSDTQYFGPGTRLTVL.

This sequence joins TRBV4-3 and TRBJ2-7, with 8 bases aligning to TRBD2. There are 16 residues in the CDR3. CDR1 LGHNA and CDR2 YSLEER come from the germline V gene. V lost 2 bases to trimming and J lost 0 bases; unmatched junction nucleotides: 6. CDR3 loop: CASSQMTGTSSYEQYF. The CDR3 DNA is TGCGCCAGCAGCCAAATGACCGGGACTAGCTCCTACGAGCAGTACTTC.

V and J are TRBV27 and TRBJ1-2; 7 bases line up with TRBD1. This CDR3 region has 15 residues. Germline-derived CDR1 and CDR2 are MNHEY and SMNVEV (reference sequence). With V trimmed by 5 bases and J by 2 bases, 8 bases remained unmatched. The CDR3 DNA is TGTGCCAGCAGTAGTGTGGGACAGTGGAACTATGGCTACACCTTC. This translates into CASSSVGQWNYGYTF.

The chain is built from TRBV3-1 (or the pseudogene TRBV3-2) and TRBJ2-6; D call uncertain. The V end was cut by 0 bases, the J end by 1 base, with 7 bases between. The CDR3 length is 16 residues. Germline-derived CDR1 and CDR2 are LGHDT and YNNKEL (reference sequence). The CDR3 coding sequence is TGTGCCAGCAGCCAAGATTCAGGTTCTGGGGCCAACGTCCTGACTTTC. Amino acids: CASSQDSGSGANVLTF.

The chain carries TRBV19 and TRBJ2-1; D remains ambiguous. Germline V CDR1 and CDR2: LNHDA, SQIVND (reference sequence). Trimming pared 4 bases from V and 9 bases from J, leaving 16 bases between. The CDR3 loop spans 14 amino acids. Written as DNA, the CDR3 is TGTGCCAGTAGTAACAGTTGGTCCTCCAGTGAGCAGTTCTTC. Translating it yields CASSNSWSSSEQFF. The full variable domain, in which reference TRBV19 and TRBJ2-1 provide the parts outside the CDR3, is DGGITQSPKYLFRKEGQNVTLSCEQNLNHDAMYWYRQDPGQGLRLIYYSQIVNDFQKGDIAEGYSVSREKKESFPLTVTSAQKNPTAFYLCASSNSWSSSEQFFGPGTRLTVL.

The genes are TRBV6-5 and TRBJ1-4, with a possible D match to TRBD1 (5 bases). V shed 7 bases and J shed 8 bases, with 14 bases lying between them. CDR3 length equals 13 residues. Germline V CDR1 and CDR2: MNHEY, SVGAGI. CDR3 bases: TGTGCCAGCACCGGGACGGAGAGAGAAAAACTGTTTTTT. It yields the protein CASTGTEREKLFF.

This chain joins TRBV28 and TRBJ1-2, with D hard to call. V dropped 2 bases and J dropped 4 bases, with 14 bases sitting between them. The CDR3 is 15 residues long. Germline V gene data show CDR1 as MDHEN and CDR2 as SYDVKM. The CDR3 coding sequence is TGTGCCAGCAGTTTAGTCCCCCTTTGGGGCTATGGCTACACCTTC. It encodes CASSLVPLWGYGYTF.

This chain uses TRBV4-2 with TRBJ1-2; D gene uncertain. CDR1 is LGHNA, CDR2 YNFKEQ, per germline. V lost 0 bases to trimming and J lost 7 bases, with 18 bases between them. The CDR3 is 16 residues long. The CDR3 nucleotides are TGTGCCAGCAGCCAAGATCGGGTAGGGCAGACGACTGGCTACACCTTC. This codes for CASSQDRVGQTTGYTF.

The chain links TRBV19 to TRBJ2-6; D might be TRBD2 (5 bases). This CDR3 has 15 amino acids. Germline assignment: CDR1 LNHDA and CDR2 SQIVND (reference sequence). V dropped 7 bases and J dropped 1 base, with 11 bases sitting between them. In DNA form, the CDR3 reads TGTGCCAGTAAACAACGGGGTTCTGGGGCCAACGTCCTGACTTTC. Translated, it gives CASKQRGSGANVLTF.

The rearrangement joins TRBV6-2 or TRBV6-3 to TRBJ2-7; 8 nucleotides align to TRBD1. The germline V gene encodes CDR1 MNHEY and CDR2 SVGEGT. The junction had 1 base not matched to a gene; V was cut back by 0 bases and J by 6 bases. This CDR3 has 13 residues. CDR3 coding DNA: TGTGCCAGCAGTTACTCCGACAGGGGCGAGCAGTACGTC. This codes for CASSYSDRGEQYV.

This chain joins TRBV19 and TRBJ1-1, with D hard to call. V lost 6 bases and J lost 1, with 9 bases in between. This CDR3 has 13 residues. Per germline, CDR1 LNHDA and CDR2 SQIVND (reference sequence). CDR3 region: CASSDYSNTEAFF. CDR3 in DNA: TGTGCCAGTAGCGACTATTCGAACACTGAAGCTTTCTTT.

The chain couples TRBV6-2 or TRBV6-3 to TRBJ1-2, with a weak D call TRBD1 (5 bases). This CDR3 spans 16 amino acids. V lost 0 bases, J lost 4 bases, and 15 bases lay in between. CDR1 and CDR2 (germline): MNHEY, SVGEGT. CDR3 DNA sequence: TGTGCCAGCAGTTACTCGAAGTGGGGACCTTTCTATGGCTACACCTTC. Translating gives CASSYSKWGPFYGYTF.

This clone has more than one count but fewer than ten. V usage is TRBV18 and J usage is TRBJ1-2; D is unclear. CDR1 and CDR2 (germline): KGHSH, LQKENI. The CDR3 consists of 15 residues. V dropped 6 bases and J dropped 4 bases, with 18 bases sitting between them. The CDR3 spells CASSPGSPDLYGYTF. The CDR3 DNA follows: TGTGCCAGCTCGCCCGGGAGCCCCGACCTCTATGGCTACACCTTC.

The chain uses TRBV30 and TRBJ1-1; no reliable D call. Germline CDR1 reads GTSNPN; CDR2 reads SVGIG (reference sequence). Between the trimmed V and J ends, which lost 4 bases and 6 bases, there was a span of 9 bases. The CDR3 has 11 residues. The CDR3 sequence is CAWTVYAEAFF. The CDR3 nucleotides read TGTGCCTGGACTGTTTACGCTGAAGCTTTCTTT. Drawing the rest from reference TRBV30 and TRBJ1-1, the complete variable domain is SQTIHQWPATLVQPVGSPLSLECTVEGTSNPNLYWYRQAAGRGLQLLFYSVGIGQISSEVPQNLSASRPQDRQFILSSKKLLLSDSGFYLCAWTVYAEAFFGQGTRLTVV.

V usage is TRBV25-1 and J usage is TRBJ2-1; 7 bases agree with TRBD1. V lost 2 bases to trimming and J lost 2 bases; unmatched junction nucleotides: 9. Germline V gene sequence: CDR1 MGHDK, CDR2 SYGVNS. The CDR3 is made up of 17 amino acids. The CDR3 loop reads CASSEPATGVTYNEQFF. The CDR3 DNA sequence: TGTGCCAGCAGTGAACCCGCAACAGGGGTTACCTACAATGAGCAGTTCTTC.

This clone was detected only once. The genes are TRBV9 and TRBJ2-3, with 8 nucleotides matching TRBD2. Germline V gene data show CDR1 as SGDLS and CDR2 as YYNGEE. CDR3 size: 15 residues. V shed 2 bases and J 2 bases; nucleotides not matched to a gene: 4. The CDR3 loop reads CASSVLAGPTDTQYF. CDR3 coding DNA: TGTGCCAGCAGCGTTTTAGCGGGGCCCACAGATACGCAGTATTTT.

In nucleotides, the CDR3 is TGTGCCACCGACTTCAGACAGGGACTCGGTGGCTACACCTTC. It encodes CATDFRQGLGGYTF. The gene calls are TRBV28 and TRBJ1-2; 7 bases are shared with TRBD1. The CDR3 sequence is 14 residues long. Germline CDR1 and CDR2: MDHEN and SYDVKM. V was clipped by 10 bases and J by 7 bases; unmatched bases: 15.

This rearrangement joins TRBV7-8 to TRBJ2-5; unclear D gene. Germline CDR1 SGHVS, CDR2 FQNEAQ. V was shortened by 4 bases and J by 4 bases, with 10 bases between the two germline ends. The CDR3 totals 13 residues. CDR3 bases: TGTGCCAGCAGCTCTGGACCGTTAGAGACCCAGTACTTC. Protein sequence: CASSSGPLETQYF. Based on the CDR3 plus reference TRBV7-8 and TRBJ2-5, the full variable domain is GAGVSQSPRYKVAKRGQDVALRCDPISGHVSLFWYQQALGQGPEFLTYFQNEAQLDKSGLPSDRFFAERPEGSVSTLKIQRTQQEDSAVYLCASSSGPLETQYFGPGTRLLVL.

The gene calls are TRBV18 and TRBJ2-5; possibly TRBD1 or TRBD2 for D (6 bases each). The CDR3 loop spans 16 amino acids. V shed 3 bases and J shed 2 bases, with 16 bases lying between them. Germline V gene data show CDR1 as KGHSH and CDR2 as LQKENI. CDR3 in amino acids: CASSPSRGGRQETQYF. CDR3 coding DNA: TGTGCCAGCTCACCTTCCAGGGGAGGTAGACAAGAGACCCAGTACTTC.

This clone was seen once. The genes are TRBV10-3 and TRBJ1-4, with 10 nucleotides matching TRBD1. Trimming removed 6 bases from V and 7 bases from J; junction bases left unmatched: 8. This CDR3 is 15 amino acids long. Germline values: CDR1 ENHRY, CDR2 SYGVKD. The CDR3 reads CAISPGQGLGEKLFF. The CDR3 DNA sequence: TGTGCCATCAGCCCGGGACAGGGGTTAGGTGAAAAACTGTTTTTT.

This chain links TRBV4-1 with TRBJ1-6, with 9 bases identical to TRBD1. Trimming removed 2 bases from V and 6 bases from J; junction bases left unmatched: 8. This CDR3 is 17 amino acids long. CDR1 is MGHRA and CDR2 is YSYEKL in the germline V gene. This CDR3 reads CASSQPRDRARNSPLHF. CDR3 nucleotides: TGCGCCAGCAGCCAACCCAGGGACAGGGCACGTAATTCACCCCTCCACTTT.

V and J are TRBV6-2 or TRBV6-3 and TRBJ2-3; D is possibly TRBD2 (5 bases). Trimming removed 0 bases at V and 4 bases at J, with 14 bases between. Looked up from germline, CDR1 is MNHEY and CDR2 is SVGEGT. The CDR3 has 16 amino acids. The CDR3 is CASSYSDSKAPDTQYF. Here the CDR3 DNA reads TGTGCCAGCAGTTACTCGGACTCGAAGGCCCCAGATACGCAGTATTTT.

This clone has a single count. V usage is TRBV19 and J usage is TRBJ1-1, with TRBD1 identical over 7 bases. The CDR3 runs to 17 residues. With 0 bases clipped from V and 2 bases from J, the junction kept 9 bases outside the gene matches. From germline, CDR1 is LNHDA and CDR2 SQIVND (reference sequence). CDR3 protein: CASSIDIGQESNTEAFF. The CDR3 DNA is TGTGCCAGTAGTATAGATATAGGACAGGAATCTAACACTGAAGCTTTCTTT. The whole variable domain, remainder taken from reference TRBV19 and TRBJ1-1, is DGGITQSPKYLFRKEGQNVTLSCEQNLNHDAMYWYRQDPGQGLRLIYYSQIVNDFQKGDIAEGYSVSREKKESFPLTVTSAQKNPTAFYLCASSIDIGQESNTEAFFGQGTRLTVV.

The genes are TRBV28 and TRBJ1-2; 8 bases fit TRBD1. The CDR3 has 15 residues. The trim removed 5 bases at V and 6 bases at J, leaving 11 bases unmatched. CDR1 MDHEN and CDR2 SYDVKM come from the germline V gene. The CDR3 reads CASSPMDRELDGYTF. In DNA form, the CDR3 reads TGTGCCAGCAGTCCAATGGACAGGGAGTTGGATGGCTACACCTTC.